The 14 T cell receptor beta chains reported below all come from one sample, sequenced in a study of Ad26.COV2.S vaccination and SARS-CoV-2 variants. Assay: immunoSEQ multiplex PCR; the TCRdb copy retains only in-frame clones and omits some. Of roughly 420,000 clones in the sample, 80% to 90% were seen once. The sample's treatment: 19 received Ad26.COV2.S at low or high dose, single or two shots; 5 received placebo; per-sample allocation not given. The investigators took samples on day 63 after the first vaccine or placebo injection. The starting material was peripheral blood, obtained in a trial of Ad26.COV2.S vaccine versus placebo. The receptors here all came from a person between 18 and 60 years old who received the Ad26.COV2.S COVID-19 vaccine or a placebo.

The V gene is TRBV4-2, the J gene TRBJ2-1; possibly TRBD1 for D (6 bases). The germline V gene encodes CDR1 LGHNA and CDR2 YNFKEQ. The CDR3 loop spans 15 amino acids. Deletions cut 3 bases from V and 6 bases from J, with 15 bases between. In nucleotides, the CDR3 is TGTGCCAGCAGCCAGTTAGGAGACAGGAGCAATGAGCAGTTCTTC. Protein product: CASSQLGDRSNEQFF.

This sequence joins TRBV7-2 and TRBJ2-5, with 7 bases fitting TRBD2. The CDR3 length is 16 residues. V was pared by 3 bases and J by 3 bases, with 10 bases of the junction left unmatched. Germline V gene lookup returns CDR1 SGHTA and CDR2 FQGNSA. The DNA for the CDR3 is TGTGCCAGCAGCTTGCTCGGGGACTACATTAAAGAGACCCAGTACTTC. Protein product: CASSLLGDYIKETQYF.

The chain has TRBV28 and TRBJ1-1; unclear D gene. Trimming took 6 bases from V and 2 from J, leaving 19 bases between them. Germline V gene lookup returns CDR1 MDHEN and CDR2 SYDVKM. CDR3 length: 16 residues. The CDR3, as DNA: TGTGCCAGCAGGGAGGTACCAGCCCCCGCTAACACTGAAGCTTTCTTT. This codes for CASREVPAPANTEAFF.

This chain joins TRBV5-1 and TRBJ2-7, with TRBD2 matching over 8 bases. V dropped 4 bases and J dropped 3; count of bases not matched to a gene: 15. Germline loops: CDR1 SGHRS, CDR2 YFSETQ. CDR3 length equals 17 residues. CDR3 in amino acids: CASSREGISGSVYEQYV. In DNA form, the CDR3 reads TGCGCCAGCAGCCGGGAGGGGATCAGCGGGAGTGTCTACGAGCAGTACGTC.

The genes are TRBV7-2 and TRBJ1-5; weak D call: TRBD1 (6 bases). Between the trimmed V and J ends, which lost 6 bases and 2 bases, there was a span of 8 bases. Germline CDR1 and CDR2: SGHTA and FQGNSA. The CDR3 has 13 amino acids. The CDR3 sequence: CASSRQGNQPQHF. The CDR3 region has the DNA TGTGCCAGCAGTCGACAGGGCAATCAGCCCCAGCATTTT. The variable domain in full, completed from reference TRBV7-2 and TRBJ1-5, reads GAGVSQSPSNKVTEKGKDVELRCDPISGHTALYWYRQSLGQGLEFLIYFQGNSAPDKSGLPSDRFSAERTGGSVSTLTIQRTQQEDSAVYLCASSRQGNQPQHFGDGTRLSIL.

CDR3 sequence: CASSSLPDRSEAFF. CDR3 DNA sequence: TGCGCCAGCAGCTCCCTACCTGACAGGTCCGAAGCTTTCTTT. The J gene is TRBJ1-1, the V gene TRBV5-1; D is perhaps TRBD1 (6 bases). V lost 3 bases and J lost 8, with 17 bases in between. Germline V gene data show CDR1 as SGHRS and CDR2 as YFSETQ. The CDR3 covers 14 residues.

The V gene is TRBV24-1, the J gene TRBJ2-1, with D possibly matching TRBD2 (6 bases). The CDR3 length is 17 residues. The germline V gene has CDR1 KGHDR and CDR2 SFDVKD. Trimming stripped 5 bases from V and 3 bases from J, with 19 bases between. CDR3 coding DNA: TGTGCCACCAGTGCTCCCTCGCGGGGCTGGCTCTACAATGAGCAGTTCTTC. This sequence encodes CATSAPSRGWLYNEQFF.

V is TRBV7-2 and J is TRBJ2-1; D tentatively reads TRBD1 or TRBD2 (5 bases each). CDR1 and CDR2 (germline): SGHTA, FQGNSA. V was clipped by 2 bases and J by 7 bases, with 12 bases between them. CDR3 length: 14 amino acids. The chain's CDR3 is CASSLQRWGNEQFF. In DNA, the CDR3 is TGTGCCAGCAGCTTACAGAGGTGGGGGAATGAGCAGTTCTTC. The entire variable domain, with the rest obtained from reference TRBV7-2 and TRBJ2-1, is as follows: GAGVSQSPSNKVTEKGKDVELRCDPISGHTALYWYRQSLGQGLEFLIYFQGNSAPDKSGLPSDRFSAERTGGSVSTLTIQRTQQEDSAVYLCASSLQRWGNEQFFGPGTRLTVL.

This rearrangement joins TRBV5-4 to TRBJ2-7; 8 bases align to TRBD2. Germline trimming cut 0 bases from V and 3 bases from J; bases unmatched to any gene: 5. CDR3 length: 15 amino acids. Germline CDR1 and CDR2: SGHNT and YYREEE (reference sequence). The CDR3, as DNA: TGTGCCAGCAGCTTGGACGGGGGGGCAAACTACGAGCAGTACTTC. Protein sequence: CASSLDGGANYEQYF.

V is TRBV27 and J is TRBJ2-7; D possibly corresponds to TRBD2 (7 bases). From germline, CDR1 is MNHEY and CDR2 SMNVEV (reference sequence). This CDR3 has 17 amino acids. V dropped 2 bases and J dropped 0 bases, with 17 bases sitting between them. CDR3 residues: CASSLVFGGRSSYEQYF. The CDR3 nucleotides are TGTGCCAGCAGTTTAGTATTCGGGGGGCGGAGCTCCTACGAGCAGTACTTC.

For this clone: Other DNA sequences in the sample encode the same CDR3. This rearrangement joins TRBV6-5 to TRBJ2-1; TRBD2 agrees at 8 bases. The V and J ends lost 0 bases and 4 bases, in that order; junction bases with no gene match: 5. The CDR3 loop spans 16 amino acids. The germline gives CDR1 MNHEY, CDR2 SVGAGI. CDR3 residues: CASSYSPSGGYNEQFF. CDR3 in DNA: TGTGCCAGCAGTTACTCTCCGAGCGGGGGTTACAATGAGCAGTTCTTC.

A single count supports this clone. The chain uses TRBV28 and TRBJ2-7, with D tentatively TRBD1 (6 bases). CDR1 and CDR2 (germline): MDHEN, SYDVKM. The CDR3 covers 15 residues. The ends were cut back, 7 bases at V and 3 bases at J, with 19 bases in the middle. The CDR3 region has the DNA TGTGCCAGCACAGCAGGGGTGGATTTAAACTACGAGCAGTACTTC. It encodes CASTAGVDLNYEQYF.

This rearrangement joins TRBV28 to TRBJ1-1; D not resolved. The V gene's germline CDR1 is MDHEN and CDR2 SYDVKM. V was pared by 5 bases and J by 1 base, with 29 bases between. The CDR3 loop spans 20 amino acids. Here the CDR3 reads CASSPLFGIAFREGNTEAFF. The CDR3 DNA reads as TGTGCCAGCAGTCCCCTGTTTGGGATAGCCTTCCGTGAGGGGAACACTGAAGCTTTCTTT.

The CDR3 sequence: CASSLGPSYGYTF. The CDR3 DNA sequence: TGTGCCAGCAGCTTGGGGCCTTCTTATGGCTACACCTTC. The chain joins TRBV7-9 to TRBJ1-2; the D gene is possibly TRBD1 (5 bases). The V end was cut by 3 bases, the J end by 5 bases, with 10 bases between. The CDR3 is 13 residues long. Germline V gives CDR1 SEHNR, CDR2 FQNEAQ (reference sequence).